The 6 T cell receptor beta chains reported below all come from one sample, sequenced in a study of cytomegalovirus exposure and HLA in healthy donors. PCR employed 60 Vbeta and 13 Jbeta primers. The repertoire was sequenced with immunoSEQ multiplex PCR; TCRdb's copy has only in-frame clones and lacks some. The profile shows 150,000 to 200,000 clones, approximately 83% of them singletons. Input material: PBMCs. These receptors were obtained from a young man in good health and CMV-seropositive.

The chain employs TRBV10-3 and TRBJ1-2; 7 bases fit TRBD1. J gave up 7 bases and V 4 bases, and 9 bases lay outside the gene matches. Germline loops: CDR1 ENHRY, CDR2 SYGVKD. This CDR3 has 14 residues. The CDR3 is CAISALTGLGGYTF. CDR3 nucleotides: TGTGCCATCAGTGCCTTGACAGGGTTGGGTGGCTACACCTTC.

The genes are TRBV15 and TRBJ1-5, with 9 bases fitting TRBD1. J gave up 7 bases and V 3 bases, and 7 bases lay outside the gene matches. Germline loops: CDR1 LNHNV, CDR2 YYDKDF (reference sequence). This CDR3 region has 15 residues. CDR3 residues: CATSRRTGAGQPQHF. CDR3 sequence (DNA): TGTGCCACCAGCAGGAGGACAGGGGCAGGCCAGCCCCAGCATTTT.

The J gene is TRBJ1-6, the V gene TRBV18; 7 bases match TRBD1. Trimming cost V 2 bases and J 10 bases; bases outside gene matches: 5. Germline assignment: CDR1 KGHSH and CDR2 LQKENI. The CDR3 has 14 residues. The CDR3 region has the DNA TGTGCCAGCTCACCAAGAGACAGGGCCTCACCCCTCCACTTT. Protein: CASSPRDRASPLHF.

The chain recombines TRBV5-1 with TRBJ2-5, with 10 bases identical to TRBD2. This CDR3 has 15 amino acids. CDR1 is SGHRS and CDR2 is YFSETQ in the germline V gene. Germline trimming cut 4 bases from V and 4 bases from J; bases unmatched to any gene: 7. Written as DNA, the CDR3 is TGCGCCAGCAGCGGTAGCGGGGGGCCGGGAGAGACCCAGTACTTC. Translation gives CASSGSGGPGETQYF.

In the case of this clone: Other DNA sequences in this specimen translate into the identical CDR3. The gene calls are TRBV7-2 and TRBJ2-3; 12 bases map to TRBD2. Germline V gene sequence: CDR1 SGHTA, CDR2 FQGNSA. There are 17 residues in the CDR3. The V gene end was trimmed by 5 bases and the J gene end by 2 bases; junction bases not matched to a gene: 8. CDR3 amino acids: CASSLSTSGGYTDTQYF. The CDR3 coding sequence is TGTGCCAGCAGCCTAAGTACTAGCGGGGGGTACACAGATACGCAGTATTTT.

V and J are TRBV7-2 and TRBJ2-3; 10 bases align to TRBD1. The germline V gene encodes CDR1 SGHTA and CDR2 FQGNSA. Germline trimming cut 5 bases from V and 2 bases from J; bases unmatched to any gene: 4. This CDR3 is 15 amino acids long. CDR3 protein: CASSRDRGLTDTQYF. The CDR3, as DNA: TGTGCCAGCAGCCGTGACAGGGGGCTCACAGATACGCAGTATTTT.